The 8 T cell receptor beta chains below come from one sample, sequenced in a study of blood T cell repertoires in COVID-19. Sequencing used immunoSEQ multiplex PCR; TCRdb keeps in-frame clones, though not all of them. The data hold about 270,000 clones, with approximately 80% observed a single time. Sequences were obtained from peripheral blood. All receptors derive from a human donor in a cohort sampled during active COVID-19.

The rearrangement joins TRBV5-5 to TRBJ2-1; D is perhaps TRBD2 (5 bases). The V and J ends lost 5 bases and 5 bases respectively, with 8 bases between them. Germline-derived CDR1 and CDR2 are SGHKS and YYEKEE (reference sequence). The CDR3 runs 12 residues. As DNA, the CDR3 is TGTGCCAGCAGGGACTTTAACAATGAGCAGTTCTTC. Amino acids: CASRDFNNEQFF.

CDR3 sequence reads: CASSAPGQIGYGYTF. CDR3 nucleotide sequence: TGTGCCAGCAGCGCGCCGGGACAGATAGGATATGGCTACACCTTC. The chain joins TRBV5-6 to TRBJ1-2, with 7 bases identical to TRBD1. CDR1 is SGHDT and CDR2 is YYEEEE in the germline V gene. This CDR3 spans 15 amino acids. Germline trimming cut 4 bases from V and 5 bases from J; bases unmatched to any gene: 11. Combining the CDR3 with reference TRBV5-6 and TRBJ1-2 gives the whole variable domain DAGVTQSPTHLIKTRGQQVTLRCSPKSGHDTVSWYQQALGQGPQFIFQYYEEEERQRGNFPDRFSGHQFPNYSSELNVNALLLGDSALYLCASSAPGQIGYGYTFGSGTRLTVV.

This clone was detected only once. J is TRBJ2-7 and V is TRBV18; tentatively, D is TRBD2 (5 bases). The CDR3 covers 14 residues. V lost 1 base to trimming and J lost 5 bases, with 12 bases between them. Germline V gene sequence: CDR1 KGHSH, CDR2 LQKENI. The CDR3 loop is CASSPRASYHEQYF. For the CDR3, the DNA is TGTGCCAGCTCACCACGGGCTAGCTACCACGAGCAGTACTTC.

The chain links TRBV6-5 to TRBJ2-5; 7 bases align to TRBD1. Per germline, CDR1 MNHEY and CDR2 SVGAGI. CDR3 length: 15 residues. After removal of 2 bases from V and 3 bases from J, the junction contained 6 bases not matched to a gene. In DNA, the CDR3 is TGTGCCAGCAGTTACCGACCTACAGGGGAAGAGACCCAGTACTTC. Translating gives CASSYRPTGEETQYF.

The chain links TRBV2 to TRBJ1-2, with D unresolved. The germline gives CDR1 SNHLY, CDR2 FYNNEI. CDR3 length: 14 amino acids. Trimming removed 5 bases from V and 5 bases from J, with 15 bases in between. The CDR3 here is CASSNPRQIYGYTF. The DNA of the CDR3 is TGTGCCAGCAGTAACCCCCGACAAATTTATGGCTACACCTTC.

The sample holds one count of this clone. The V and J genes are TRBV5-1 and TRBJ2-7; a weak D match, TRBD1 (5 bases). Trimming removed 4 bases from V and 2 bases from J, with 13 bases in between. Germline values: CDR1 SGHRS, CDR2 YFSETQ. The CDR3 loop spans 14 amino acids. CDR3 coding DNA: TGCGCCAGCAGCAAAACAGGTAGGGCCTACGAGCAGTACTTC. Protein sequence: CASSKTGRAYEQYF. Full variable domain (remainder filled in from reference TRBV5-1 and TRBJ2-7): KAGVTQTPRYLIKTRGQQVTLSCSPISGHRSVSWYQQTPGQGLQFLFEYFSETQRNKGNFPGRFSGRQFSNSRSEMNVSTLELGDSALYLCASSKTGRAYEQYFGPGTRLTVT.

The CDR3 loop is CSVARDRLFRETQYF. The CDR3 DNA is TGCAGCGTTGCACGAGACAGGCTCTTCCGAGAGACCCAGTACTTC. The chain employs TRBV29-1 and TRBJ2-5; tentative D call: TRBD1 (6 bases). Germline CDR1 reads SQVTM; CDR2 reads ANQGSEA. V was trimmed by 4 bases and J by 4 bases, leaving 19 bases between them. The CDR3 covers 15 residues.

The rearrangement uses TRBV19 and TRBJ1-1, with D possibly matching TRBD1 (5 bases). The CDR3 length is 17 residues. In germline, CDR1 is LNHDA, CDR2 SQIVND (reference sequence). V lost 7 bases and J lost 0, with 21 bases in between. CDR3 nucleotide sequence: TGTGCCAGTACCCTTTACGGACAAGGGGTCATGAACACTGAAGCTTTCTTT. Its protein is CASTLYGQGVMNTEAFF.